The rows below give T cell receptor beta chains drawn from one sample of a study of vaccination and CD4 T cells after COVID-19. Antigen specificity for these receptors is unknown. TCRdb reprocessed the PCR reads with MiXCR, giving one entry per CDR3 protein. The top ten hold less than 20% of the sample, which has over 25,000 distinct CDR3 sequences, about two thirds seen once. The starting material was CD4+ T cells from blood, cultured in vitro, obtained after SARS-CoV-2 vaccination. Receptors originate from a human donor who received a COVID-19 vaccine. Each CDR3 is given without its conserved first and last residue. A D gene is named only where the DNA matches it firmly.

J	D	V	CDR3
TRBJ1-3	NA	TRBV19	AAKGPFGGNTIY
TRBJ1-1	NA	TRBV20-1	SARASNRAGTEAF
TRBJ2-5	NA	TRBV24-1	ATSDGGTANQETQY
TRBJ2-2	TRBD2	TRBV7-3	ASSAGTSRTGELF
TRBJ2-5	TRBD1	TRBV11-3	ASSLGGQGVGETQY
TRBJ2-2	NA	TRBV6-5	ASSLLAGSSNTGELF
TRBJ2-3	TRBD2	TRBV20-1	SARYPLAGSTDTQY
TRBJ1-2	TRBD1	TRBV7-2	ASSPQTGRSYGYT
TRBJ2-1	NA	TRBV5-1	ASSPSNREQF
TRBJ1-2	TRBD1	TRBV19	ASRGTGGYGYT
TRBJ1-6	TRBD1	TRBV19	ASSIRTGAYNSPLH
TRBJ1-1	NA	TRBV10-1	ASSDRRTAKVGAF
TRBJ1-3	NA	TRBV20-1	SARTASGNTIY
TRBJ1-1	NA	TRBV6-1	ASSHPGAPEAF
TRBJ1-2	TRBD1	TRBV19	ASSWRGGLGYT
TRBJ2-5	TRBD2	TRBV27	ASSPSGGWETQY
TRBJ1-2	NA	TRBV19	ASSNEAGRGYT
TRBJ1-6	NA	TRBV2	ASSRTDRNSPLH
TRBJ2-2	NA	TRBV7-3	ASSPQGTGELF
TRBJ1-2	NA	TRBV10-1	ASSESSGAGVNGYT
TRBJ2-7	TRBD1	TRBV15	ATSKGLRLTHRNRGFMYEQY
TRBJ2-2	TRBD2	TRBV20-1	SARGLAGVRTGELF
TRBJ1-5	NA	TRBV15	ATSSQVFGGNQPQH
TRBJ2-2	NA	TRBV5-1	ASSLEGTGELF
TRBJ2-2	NA	TRBV19	ASSSSKGHTGELF
TRBJ1-2	NA	TRBV5-4	ASSAGQYDGYT
TRBJ1-5	NA	TRBV7-6	ASSSDGSNQPQH
TRBJ2-4	NA	TRBV19	ASSTSTTIAKNIQY